Listed below are T cell receptor beta chains from one sample, sequenced in a study of T-cell reconstitution after alpha-beta-depleted transplantation in children. TCRdb called the PCR reads again in MiXCR, with one record for every CDR3 protein. The sample shows approximately 800,000 distinct CDR3 sequences, about 15% of them seen only once. This specimen consisted of PBMCs, mostly from graft donor cells, obtained 360 days after TCRalphabeta/CD19-depleted stem cell transplant. All receptors derive from a male patient younger than 18 who had a stem cell transplant for acute lymphoblastic leukemia, so the T cells may come from the graft donor. Both conserved end residues are part of each CDR3. Fields, in order: J gene, clone size, V gene, D gene, CDR3 DNA, CDR3 protein. A D gene is named only where the DNA matches it firmly. The size entry is marked missing in some rows and otherwise reads once, few, many or a size class.

j_call: TRBJ2-2; clone_size: NA; v_call: TRBV5-1; d_call: TRBD2; cdr3_nt: TGCGCCAGCAGCCCGGGACTAGAACCCACCGGGGAGCTGTTTTTT; cdr3_aa: CASSPGLEPTGELFF
j_call: TRBJ2-1; clone_size: few; v_call: TRBV5-1; d_call: TRBD1; cdr3_nt: TGCGCCAGCAGCTTAACCCTAGGGCAGGGGGCGCACAATGAGCAGTTCTTC; cdr3_aa: CASSLTLGQGAHNEQFF
j_call: TRBJ2-1; clone_size: few; v_call: TRBV4-1; d_call: NA; cdr3_nt: TGCGCCAGCAGCCACGGACGGACTATCTTAATTGGGAATGAGCAGTTCTTC; cdr3_aa: CASSHGRTILIGNEQFF
j_call: TRBJ2-4; clone_size: NA; v_call: TRBV20-1; d_call: NA; cdr3_nt: TGCAGTGCTAGAGTGCTGTTAGCCAAAAACATTCAGTACTTC; cdr3_aa: CSARVLLAKNIQYF
j_call: TRBJ2-1; clone_size: few; v_call: TRBV5-1; d_call: NA; cdr3_nt: TGCGCCAGCAGCTTGACTCCTAGCGATTCCTACAATGAGCAGTTCTTC; cdr3_aa: CASSLTPSDSYNEQFF
j_call: TRBJ2-7; clone_size: many; v_call: TRBV29-1; d_call: NA; cdr3_nt: TGCAGCGCAGCGACGGTAGGTGAGCAGTACTTC; cdr3_aa: CSAATVGEQYF
j_call: TRBJ2-3; clone_size: few; v_call: TRBV29-1; d_call: TRBD2; cdr3_nt: TGCAGCGTGGCCGGGACTAGCGATGGGGAGAGCACAGATACGCAGTATTTT; cdr3_aa: CSVAGTSDGESTDTQYF
j_call: TRBJ2-7; clone_size: few; v_call: TRBV6-1; d_call: NA; cdr3_nt: TGTGCCAGCAGTGAACCCGGCGGGAACTCCTACGAGCAGTACTTC; cdr3_aa: CASSEPGGNSYEQYF
j_call: TRBJ2-7; clone_size: few; v_call: TRBV21-1; d_call: NA; cdr3_nt: TGTGCCAGCACCCAACTGGGGACTAGCGGGAGGGGCAGCAGATACGAGCAGTACTTC; cdr3_aa: CASTQLGTSGRGSRYEQYF
j_call: TRBJ2-2; clone_size: many; v_call: TRBV24-1; d_call: TRBD1; cdr3_nt: TGTGCCACCAAGGGGACAGGGAACACCGGGGAGCTGTTTTTT; cdr3_aa: CATKGTGNTGELFF
j_call: TRBJ1-2; clone_size: NA; v_call: TRBV18; d_call: NA; cdr3_nt: TGTGCCAGCTCACCAATTCCTGGCAGGGCGAGTAACTATGGCTACACCTTC; cdr3_aa: CASSPIPGRASNYGYTF
j_call: TRBJ2-5; clone_size: NA; v_call: TRBV5-1; d_call: NA; cdr3_nt: TGCGCCAGCAGCCCTTTACTAGCACCCCAAGAGACCCAGTACTTC; cdr3_aa: CASSPLLAPQETQYF
j_call: TRBJ2-3; clone_size: few; v_call: TRBV18; d_call: NA; cdr3_nt: TGTGCCAGCTCACCACCGGACGGTGCCTTACTACACACAGATACGCAGTATTTT; cdr3_aa: CASSPPDGALLHTDTQYF
j_call: TRBJ2-1; clone_size: few; v_call: TRBV20-1; d_call: TRBD2; cdr3_nt: TGCAGTGCTAGATTTAGCGGGAGACGGGGGAATGAGCAGTTCTTC; cdr3_aa: CSARFSGRRGNEQFF
j_call: TRBJ2-7; clone_size: few; v_call: TRBV4-1; d_call: TRBD2; cdr3_nt: TGCGCCAGCAGCCATATAGGGGCTAGCGGGAGGTCCGAGCAGTACTTC; cdr3_aa: CASSHIGASGRSEQYF
j_call: TRBJ1-1; clone_size: many; v_call: TRBV12-5; d_call: NA; cdr3_nt: TGTGCTAGTGGTTTGGTACGGAAGGGTTCGAACACTGAAGCTTTCTTT; cdr3_aa: CASGLVRKGSNTEAFF
j_call: TRBJ1-2; clone_size: many; v_call: TRBV28; d_call: NA; cdr3_nt: TGTGCCAGCAGTACGGGTAACTATGGCTACACCTTC; cdr3_aa: CASSTGNYGYTF
j_call: TRBJ1-6; clone_size: NA; v_call: TRBV10-3; d_call: NA; cdr3_nt: TGTGCCATCAGTGAGTTAGGACCCCTCCACTTT; cdr3_aa: CAISELGPLHF
j_call: TRBJ2-5; clone_size: few; v_call: TRBV9; d_call: NA; cdr3_nt: TGTGCCAGCAGCCTTTTATCTCGAGTCGGGACTCAGGAGACCCAGTACTTC; cdr3_aa: CASSLLSRVGTQETQYF
j_call: TRBJ2-2; clone_size: few; v_call: TRBV4-1; d_call: NA; cdr3_nt: TGCGCCAGCAGCACCCCAGGGCGGATCGGGGAGCTGTTTTTT; cdr3_aa: CASSTPGRIGELFF
j_call: TRBJ2-7; clone_size: few; v_call: TRBV10-3; d_call: TRBD1; cdr3_nt: TGTGCCATCAGTGGATCTCAGGGGGCGATTGACGAGCAGTACTTC; cdr3_aa: CAISGSQGAIDEQYF
j_call: TRBJ2-3; clone_size: few; v_call: TRBV3-1; d_call: NA; cdr3_nt: TGTGCCAGCAGCCAAGATCAGGCGGGACCTAGCACAGATACGCAGTATTTT; cdr3_aa: CASSQDQAGPSTDTQYF
j_call: TRBJ2-5; clone_size: many; v_call: TRBV12-3/TRBV12-4; d_call: TRBD1; cdr3_nt: TGTGCCAGCAGCCCGGGCCCTACAGGGGCCCCAGAGACCCAGTACTTC; cdr3_aa: CASSPGPTGAPETQYF
j_call: TRBJ1-3; clone_size: NA; v_call: TRBV10-3; d_call: NA; cdr3_nt: TGTGCCATCAGTGAGTGGGCGGCCTCTGGAAACACCATATATTTT; cdr3_aa: CAISEWAASGNTIYF
j_call: TRBJ1-2; clone_size: NA; v_call: TRBV7-3; d_call: TRBD1; cdr3_nt: TGTGCCAGCAGAAGGGGGCCAGGCTACACCTTC; cdr3_aa: CASRRGPGYTF
j_call: TRBJ2-7; clone_size: many; v_call: TRBV6-1; d_call: TRBD2; cdr3_nt: TGTGCCAGCAGGGTCCTAGCGGGAGGCTACGAGCAGTACTTC; cdr3_aa: CASRVLAGGYEQYF